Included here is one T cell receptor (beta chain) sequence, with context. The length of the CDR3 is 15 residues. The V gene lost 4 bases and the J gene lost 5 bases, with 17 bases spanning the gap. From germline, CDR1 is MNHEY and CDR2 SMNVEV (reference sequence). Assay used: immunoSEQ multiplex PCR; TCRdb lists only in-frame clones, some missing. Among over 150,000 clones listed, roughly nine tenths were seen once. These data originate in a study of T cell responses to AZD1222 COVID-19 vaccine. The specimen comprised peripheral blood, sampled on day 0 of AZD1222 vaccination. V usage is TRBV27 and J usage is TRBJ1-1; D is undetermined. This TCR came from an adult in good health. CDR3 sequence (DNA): TGTGCCAGCAGTTCCCTCTCTCTCAGTATGACTGAAGCTTTCTTT. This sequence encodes CASSSLSLSMTEAFF.